These T cell receptor beta chains were read from a single sample in a study of blood T cell repertoires in COVID-19. Produced via immunoSEQ multiplex PCR; TCRdb's table is partial and in-frame only. The sample has 130,000 or so clones; roughly 89% are singletons. The sequencing input was peripheral blood. The receptors originated from a young man with COVID-19, enrolled during active disease. CDR3s include the opening cysteine and the closing phenylalanine or tryptophan. D genes are given only for firm matches. Not all rows give a size; the values are once, few, many and, for expanded clones, a class.

V: TRBV18; D: TRBD2; length: 19; J: TRBJ2-7; size: NA; DNA: TGTGCCAGCTCGCGCCCGTTTGATTTGACTAGCGCCAGCTCCTACGAGCAGTACTTC; CDR3: CASSRPFDLTSASSYEQYF
V: TRBV4-1; D: NA; length: 18; J: TRBJ2-5; size: NA; DNA: TGCGCCAGCAGCCAAGATAGCACTAGCAGGCTAATCGGGGAGACCCAGTACTTC; CDR3: CASSQDSTSRLIGETQYF
V: TRBV19; D: NA; length: 15; J: TRBJ2-7; size: NA; DNA: TGTGCCAGTAGTATAGCTTCGGAGGGGCGGAACGAGCAGTACTTC; CDR3: CASSIASEGRNEQYF
V: TRBV29-1; D: TRBD1; length: 15; J: TRBJ1-2; size: NA; DNA: TGCAGCGTCGTCCTATCCGGGACAGGGGGAGCTGGCTACACCTTC; CDR3: CSVVLSGTGGAGYTF
V: TRBV29-1; D: TRBD1; length: 11; J: TRBJ1-2; size: NA; DNA: TGCAGCGCCGGACAGGTCTATGGCTACACCTTC; CDR3: CSAGQVYGYTF
V: TRBV10-3; D: TRBD1; length: 15; J: TRBJ1-5; size: NA; DNA: TGTGCCATCAGTGAGAAGGGGGCTGGAAATCAGCCCCAGCATTTT; CDR3: CAISEKGAGNQPQHF
V: TRBV19; D: NA; length: 13; J: TRBJ2-4; size: NA; DNA: TGTGCCACCACTCCGGGGGCCAAAAACATTCAGTACTTC; CDR3: CATTPGAKNIQYF
V: TRBV1; D: NA; length: 16; J: TRBJ2-1; size: NA; DNA: TGCACCAGCAGCCAAGAGGGTAGCGAGACCTACAATGAGCAGTTCTTC; CDR3: CTSSQEGSETYNEQFF
V: TRBV18; D: TRBD1; length: 15; J: TRBJ2-5; size: once; DNA: TGTGCCAGCTCACGGACAGGGGGCGCGGAGGAGACCCAGTACTTC; CDR3: CASSRTGGAEETQYF
V: TRBV9; D: NA; length: 15; J: TRBJ2-3; size: NA; DNA: TGTGCCAGCAGCTCTTTGGTGGGAGGTGCAGATACGCAGTATTTT; CDR3: CASSSLVGGADTQYF
V: TRBV6-6; D: NA; length: 14; J: TRBJ1-1; size: NA; DNA: TGTGCCAGCAGTCCCGATGCGGGGAACACTGAAGCTTTCTTT; CDR3: CASSPDAGNTEAFF
V: TRBV7-2; D: TRBD1; length: 14; J: TRBJ2-7; size: NA; DNA: TGTGCCAGCAGGGGACAGGGGGGAACGGGCGAGCAGTACTTC; CDR3: CASRGQGGTGEQYF
V: TRBV14; D: TRBD2; length: 16; J: TRBJ2-7; size: NA; DNA: TGTGCCAGCAGCCACGGTCGCGGGAGGCCCCCCTACGAGCAGTACTTC; CDR3: CASSHGRGRPPYEQYF
V: TRBV7-2; D: TRBD2; length: 17; J: TRBJ2-1; size: NA; DNA: TGTGCCAGCAGCCAAGGGACTAGCCTACTCTCCTACAATGAGCAGTTCTTC; CDR3: CASSQGTSLLSYNEQFF
V: TRBV10-3; D: TRBD1; length: 15; J: TRBJ1-1; size: NA; DNA: TGTGCCATCAAAGAAGGGACAGGGGTGAACACTGAAGCTTTCTTT; CDR3: CAIKEGTGVNTEAFF
V: TRBV20-1; D: NA; length: 14; J: TRBJ1-1; size: NA; DNA: TGCAGTGCTAGTCGTCGTCAGGTCAACACTGAAGCTTTCTTT; CDR3: CSASRRQVNTEAFF
V: TRBV18; D: NA; length: 14; J: TRBJ2-2; size: NA; DNA: TGTGCCAGCTCACGAGACTCAAACACCGGGGAGCTGTTTTTT; CDR3: CASSRDSNTGELFF
V: TRBV30; D: NA; length: 13; J: TRBJ1-4; size: NA; DNA: TGTGCCTGGAGGGACAGTGGAATAGAAAAACTGTTTTTT; CDR3: CAWRDSGIEKLFF
V: TRBV11-3; D: NA; length: 14; J: TRBJ2-3; size: NA; DNA: TGTGCCAGCACCTCCCCGGGTCTCACAGATACGCAGTATTTT; CDR3: CASTSPGLTDTQYF
V: TRBV12-3/TRBV12-4; D: NA; length: 13; J: TRBJ1-2; size: NA; DNA: TGTGCCAGCAGTCCCGCAGGGAACTATGGCTACACCTTC; CDR3: CASSPAGNYGYTF
V: TRBV6-5; D: TRBD1; length: 14; J: TRBJ1-4; size: NA; DNA: TGTGCCAGCAGAGGACAGGGGGCGCCCGAAAAACTGTTTTTT; CDR3: CASRGQGAPEKLFF
V: TRBV7-9; D: TRBD2; length: 16; J: TRBJ2-5; size: NA; DNA: TGTGCCAGCAGCCCGGGGATTGGCGGGAGAGGGGAGACCCAGTACTTC; CDR3: CASSPGIGGRGETQYF
V: TRBV5-4; D: NA; length: 15; J: TRBJ2-5; size: few; DNA: TGTGCCAGCAGCCCCACGGGGCAGGGGGGCGAGACCCAGTACTTC; CDR3: CASSPTGQGGETQYF
V: TRBV5-6; D: NA; length: 13; J: TRBJ1-2; size: NA; DNA: TGTGCCAGCAGCGTACAGGCGAACTATGGCTACACCTTC; CDR3: CASSVQANYGYTF
V: TRBV6-2/TRBV6-3; D: TRBD1; length: 16; J: TRBJ2-1; size: NA; DNA: TGTGCCAGCAGTGCTCACAGGGGGAGCTCCTACAATGAGCAGTTCTTC; CDR3: CASSAHRGSSYNEQFF
V: TRBV18; D: TRBD1; length: 15; J: TRBJ1-5; size: NA; DNA: TGTGCCAGCTCACAAGGGACAGCTAGCAATCAGCCCCAGCATTTT; CDR3: CASSQGTASNQPQHF